This is a list of T cell receptor beta chains from one sample in a study of Graves' ophthalmopathy and Graves' hyperthyroidism. TCRdb re-analysed the multiplex PCR reads in MiXCR, keeping a single row per CDR3 protein. The sample consists of 650,000 to 800,000 distinct CDR3 sequences, roughly two fifths of them appearing once. Sequenced material: peripheral blood. These receptors were obtained from an adult man with Graves' ophthalmopathy. The CDR3 runs from the conserved cysteine through the conserved F or W. A D gene is named only where the DNA matches it firmly. For some rows the clone size is stated as once, few or many, or as a class when expanded; others skip it.

abundance,j_gene,v_gene,d_gene,CDR3aa,CDR3nt
NA,TRBJ1-5,TRBV20-1,NA,CSASLGSAQPQHF,TGCAGTGCTAGCCTGGGGAGTGCTCAGCCCCAGCATTTT
many,TRBJ2-2,TRBV25-1,TRBD2,CASSETSGATGELFF,TGTGCCAGCAGTGAGACTAGCGGTGCCACCGGGGAGCTGTTTTTT
many,TRBJ1-5,TRBV2,NA,CASRLRVGNQPQHF,TGTGCCAGCAGACTAAGGGTGGGCAATCAGCCCCAGCATTTT
NA,TRBJ2-7,TRBV2,NA,CASSTGPSSYEQYF,TGTGCCAGCAGTACAGGGCCTAGCTCCTACGAGCAGTACTTC
NA,TRBJ1-1,TRBV10-3,NA,CAISETDGGSTEAFF,TGTGCCATCAGTGAGACCGATGGGGGTTCAACTGAAGCTTTCTTT
many,TRBJ2-6,TRBV7-9,NA,CASSFSAERDRTFVLTF,TGTGCCAGCAGCTTTTCGGCTGAGCGGGACAGGACCTTCGTCCTGACTTTC
many,TRBJ2-5,TRBV7-2,NA,CASSQDLVPLWETQYF,TGTGCCAGCAGCCAAGATCTAGTTCCGCTGTGGGAGACCCAGTACTTC
few,TRBJ2-2,TRBV6-4,NA,CASNRQANTGELFF,TGTGCCAGCAATCGACAGGCGAACACCGGGGAGCTGTTTTTT
NA,TRBJ1-4,TRBV15,TRBD1,CATIPGTVGKLFF,TGTGCCACCATCCCCGGGACAGTCGGAAAACTGTTTTTT
NA,TRBJ1-2,TRBV15,TRBD1,CATSTETPGQTYGYTF,TGTGCCACCAGCACGGAAACCCCGGGACAGACCTATGGCTACACCTTC
once,TRBJ2-6,TRBV7-6,TRBD1,CASSVGQGCWSGANVLTF,TGTGCCAGCAGCGTGGGACAGGGCTGCTGGTCTGGGGCCAACGTCCTGACTTTC
many,TRBJ1-2,TRBV20-1,TRBD1,CSGTGRGAGYTF,TGCAGTGGGACAGGGAGGGGTGCTGGCTACACCTTC
many,TRBJ2-6,TRBV6-5,NA,CASRRAGANVLTF,TGTGCCAGTCGGCGGGCTGGGGCCAACGTCCTGACTTTC
few,TRBJ1-5,TRBV6-6,TRBD1,CASSQGGSRLKPQHF,TGTGCCAGCAGCCAGGGGGGGTCCCGCCTGAAGCCCCAGCATTTT
many,TRBJ1-5,TRBV24-1,TRBD1,CATSDTTGVNQPQHF,TGTGCCACCAGTGACACGACAGGGGTAAATCAGCCCCAGCATTTT
NA,TRBJ1-6,TRBV5-4,NA,CAGSPVSGRNNSPLHF,TGTGCCGGCAGCCCCGTTTCGGGACGGAATAATTCACCCCTCCACTTT
many,TRBJ1-2,TRBV9,NA,CASSVGGENYGYTF,TGTGCCAGTAGTGTAGGGGGTGAAAACTATGGCTACACCTTC
few,TRBJ1-2,TRBV19,NA,CASSIQGIYGCTF,NA
NA,TRBJ2-7,TRBV12-3/TRBV12-4,TRBD1,CASSFRGLTYEQYF,TGTGCCAGCAGTTTCAGGGGGCTTACCTACGAGCAGTACTTC
NA,TRBJ2-3,TRBV10-3,NA,CASSLSRESTDTQYF,TGTGCCAGCAGTTTATCGCGGGAAAGCACAGATACGCAGTATTTT
NA,TRBJ2-5,TRBV5-1,NA,CASSVSGLEETQYF,TGCGCCAGCAGCGTGAGTGGGTTAGAAGAGACCCAGTACTTC
NA,TRBJ1-2,TRBV4-2,NA,CASSPEPTGIGGYTF,TGTGCCAGCAGCCCGGAACCGACTGGCATCGGCGGCTACACCTTC
NA,TRBJ1-4,TRBV18,TRBD1,CASSPPEGTGVLWEKLFF,TGTGCCAGCTCACCACCCGAAGGGACAGGGGTCCTGTGGGAAAAACTGTTTTTT
many,TRBJ2-5,TRBV5-1,TRBD1,CASSLRTGDWETQYF,TGCGCCAGCAGCTTGAGGACAGGGGATTGGGAGACCCAGTACTTC
NA,TRBJ2-2,TRBV20-1,TRBD1,CSARGGQGTGELFF,TGCAGTGCTAGAGGCGGACAGGGGACCGGGGAGCTGTTTTTT
many,TRBJ1-4,TRBV7-6,NA,CASSASQGTNEKLFF,TGTGCCAGCAGCGCCTCACAGGGAACTAATGAAAAACTGTTTTTT
few,TRBJ2-2,TRBV11-2,NA,CASSLVFVGNTGELFF,TGTGCCAGCAGCTTAGTGTTTGTGGGGAACACCGGGGAGCTGTTTTTT
NA,TRBJ2-7,TRBV10-3,NA,CAISSLEYEQYF,TGTGCCATCAGTTCTCTCGAGTACGAGCAGTACTTC
many,TRBJ1-2,TRBV5-1,NA,CASSLTGPYGYTF,TGCGCCAGCAGCCTCACGGGCCCCTATGGCTACACCTTC